Sequencing of this T cell receptor (beta chain) was carried out in a study of glioma-infiltrating T cells after dendritic cell vaccination. Across the whole study: Monocyte-derived dendritic cells, cultured about 7 days with IL-4 and GM-CSF, were pulsed with autologous tumor lysate.

In regard to this clone: Its antigen is unidentified.

Study-wide results and caveats: Survival was not directly related to TCR clonality in these patients.

Germline V gene data show CDR1 as LGHNA and CDR2 as YNFKEQ. Trimming pared 0 bases from V and 0 bases from J, leaving 11 bases between. The CDR3 spans 16 residues. TCRB CDR3 was amplified from 2 ug genomic DNA or less. Method: immunoSEQ multiplex PCR; TCRdb's copy keeps in-frame clones and lacks some. This table holds some 60,000 clones, roughly 80% found once. This sample's time point: after dendritic cell vaccination, including at tumor progression/relapse. Isocitrate dehydrogenase mutation was absent in all glioblastoma patients. This chain links TRBV4-2 with TRBJ1-1, with a possible D match to TRBD1 (6 bases). Sequenced here: blood, sampled after dendritic cell vaccination. This TCR derives from a human donor with glioblastoma. CDR3 loop: CASSQDYGQMNTEAFF. In nucleotides, the CDR3 is TGTGCCAGCAGCCAAGATTATGGACAGATGAACACTGAAGCTTTCTTT.